This passage covers 4 T cell receptor beta chains from one sample sequenced in a study of shared clonotypes between healthy human individuals. Sequenced by immunoSEQ multiplex PCR; TCRdb stores in-frame clones only, minus some. The sample consists of about 600,000 clones, roughly 72% of them appearing once. The sample comprised PBMCs. These receptors came from a woman between 40 and 55 years old in good health. Some clones in this sample may be carry-over from other donors' samples.

For this clone: With only one base between it and a far larger clone, this is likely a read error. The chain recombines TRBV30 with TRBJ2-5; 9 bases match TRBD2. The DNA matches TRBJ2-7 better at its end, which makes the J call doubtful. The CDR3 consists of 15 residues. The germline gives CDR1 GTSNPN, CDR2 SVGIG (reference sequence). The CDR3 nucleotides are TGTGCCTGGAGTGCACGGCGGGAGGGCTTCTACGAGCAGTACTTC. It specifies CAWSARREGFYEQYF.

The J gene is TRBJ1-1, the V gene TRBV4-3; the D is unclear. The V gene lost 4 bases and the J gene lost 5 bases, with 11 bases spanning the gap. CDR1 is LGHNA and CDR2 is YSLEER in the germline V gene. This CDR3 comprises 13 residues. CDR3 coding DNA: TGCGCCAGCAGCCTGACCTTTGGGACTGAAGCTTTCTTT. Protein sequence: CASSLTFGTEAFF.

The rearrangement joins TRBV7-9 to TRBJ2-7; no definite D call. V was pared by 0 bases and J by 0 bases, with 6 bases between. The CDR3 contains 14 residues. CDR1 and CDR2 (germline): SEHNR, FQNEAQ (reference sequence). CDR3 in amino acids: CASSLAGSSYEQYF. CDR3 in DNA: TGTGCCAGCAGCTTAGCAGGAAGCTCCTACGAGCAGTACTTC.

The V call is TRBV28, the J call TRBJ2-5; tentative D call: TRBD1 (7 bases). V lost 6 bases and J 7 bases, leaving 12 bases between the germline ends. This CDR3 is 12 amino acids long. Germline CDR1 is MDHEN and CDR2 is SYDVKM. The CDR3 DNA sequence: TGTGCCAGCAGGCAGGGGGGTGCGACCCAGTACTTC. Encoded protein: CASRQGGATQYF.